This T cell receptor (beta chain) originates from a study of cytomegalovirus exposure and HLA in healthy donors. General study points: A later analysis linked a missense variant in DCLRE1C to the trimming of TCR beta V and J genes. Presence/absence analyses treated sequencing depth as roughly uniform across donors.

The donors gave bone marrow, and they were healthy. Primers: 60 Vbeta forward and 13 Jbeta reverse. Clones were sequenced by immunoSEQ multiplex PCR, and TCRdb holds only the in-frame ones, with some missing. The profile shows about 140,000 clones, about three quarters of them singletons. Germline CDR1 and CDR2: LNHDA and SQIVND (reference sequence). This CDR3 has 15 residues. V lost 5 bases, J lost 5 bases, and 7 bases stayed unmatched. Details on this clone: The target antigen is unknown.

The chain joins TRBV19 to TRBJ1-4; 8 bases line up with TRBD1. The clonotype originates from a female donor in good health and CMV-seronegative. The source material was PBMCs. CDR3 in DNA: TGTGCCAGTAGTGTAATACGACAGGGGAATGAAAAACTGTTTTTT. It encodes CASSVIRQGNEKLFF.